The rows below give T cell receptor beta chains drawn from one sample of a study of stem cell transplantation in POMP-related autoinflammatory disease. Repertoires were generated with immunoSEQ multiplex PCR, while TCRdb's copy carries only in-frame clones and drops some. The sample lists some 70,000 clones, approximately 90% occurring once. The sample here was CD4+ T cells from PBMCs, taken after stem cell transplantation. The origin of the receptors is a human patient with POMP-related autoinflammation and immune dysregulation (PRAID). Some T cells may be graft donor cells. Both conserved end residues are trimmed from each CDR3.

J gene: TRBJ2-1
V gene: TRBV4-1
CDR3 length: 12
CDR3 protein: ASSQDKPYNEQF

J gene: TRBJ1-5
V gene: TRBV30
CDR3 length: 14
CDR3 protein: AWSDSPGASNQPQH

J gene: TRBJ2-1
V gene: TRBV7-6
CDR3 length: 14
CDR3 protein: ASSLVRAFSYNEQF

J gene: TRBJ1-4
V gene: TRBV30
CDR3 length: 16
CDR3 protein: AWMKTDSYLATNEKLF

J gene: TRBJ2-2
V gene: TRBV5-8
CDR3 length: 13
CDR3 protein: ASRPRTGDTGELF

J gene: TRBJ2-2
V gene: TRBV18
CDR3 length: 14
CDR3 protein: ASSPTVNRGFGELF

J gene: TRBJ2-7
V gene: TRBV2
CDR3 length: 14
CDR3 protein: ASSEPTGGELYEQY

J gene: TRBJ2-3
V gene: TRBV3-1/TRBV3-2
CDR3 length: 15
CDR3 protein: ASSQQSSGGVTDTQY

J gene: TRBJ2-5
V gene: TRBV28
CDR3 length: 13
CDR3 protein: ASSLWGRAGETQY

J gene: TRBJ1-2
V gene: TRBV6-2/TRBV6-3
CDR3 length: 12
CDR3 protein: ASSYSGQFYGYT

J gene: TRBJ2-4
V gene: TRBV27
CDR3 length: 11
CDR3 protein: ASSTLAKNIQY

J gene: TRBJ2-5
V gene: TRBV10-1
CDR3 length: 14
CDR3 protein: ASSESAGLVQETQY

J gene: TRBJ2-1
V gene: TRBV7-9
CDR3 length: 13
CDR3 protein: ASSPIRDRGDEQF